Listed here are 22 T cell receptor beta chains from one sample, sequenced in a study of T cells expressing NK-cell markers. TCRdb re-called the 5' RACE reads and gives one entry per CDR3 protein, without DNA. Its table records 400,000 to 500,000 distinct CDR3 sequences. Sequencing used blood T cells: a sorted CD56 or NKG2C T cell subset, CD4+ or CD8+ T cells, or bulk PBMC T cells (not recorded which). These receptors all stem from a woman aged 18-70 years in good health.

The V gene is TRBV6-5, the J gene TRBJ1-1. Germline V gene sequence: CDR1 MNHEY, CDR2 SVGAGI. The CDR3 spans 12 residues. This CDR3 reads CASRPKNTEAFF.

The gene calls are TRBV7-2 and TRBJ1-2; TCRdb's D gene call, TRBD1, goes unchecked for lack of DNA. The CDR3 runs 14 residues. Germline V CDR1 and CDR2: SGHTA, FQGNSA. The CDR3 loop reads CASSRVQGSGGYTF.

This chain joins TRBV20-1 and TRBJ2-3; the TCRdb call, TRBD1, lacks DNA for checking. The V gene's germline CDR1 is DFQATT and CDR2 SNEGSKA (reference sequence). The CDR3 runs 15 residues. The CDR3 reads CRATGGGRCTDTQYF.

V gene TRBV4-1 combines with J gene TRBJ1-1. This CDR3 spans 15 amino acids. Per the germline V gene, CDR1 is MGHRA and CDR2 is YSYEKL. CDR3 protein: CASSQVHGVDTEAFF.

The V gene is TRBV4-3, the J gene TRBJ1-4; the D gene TCRdb calls, TRBD1, cannot be checked with no DNA. The CDR3 runs to 17 residues. Germline CDR1 and CDR2: LGHNA and YSLEER. This chain's CDR3 is CASSQESAGQINEKLFF.

The chain uses TRBV7-8 and TRBJ2-1. In germline, CDR1 is SGHVS, CDR2 FQNEAQ. CDR3 length: 15 amino acids. CDR3 amino acids: CASSRVGKSYNEQFF.

The CDR3 loop reads CASSSKTGISTGELFF. The chain is built from TRBV5-6 and TRBJ2-2; TCRdb's D call, TRBD1, is unchecked because there is no DNA. This CDR3 is built from 16 residues. Germline V gene lookup returns CDR1 SGHDT and CDR2 YYEEEE.

J is TRBJ1-2 and V is TRBV29-1. CDR3 size: 13 residues. Germline lookup yields CDR1 SQVTM and CDR2 ANQGSEA. The CDR3 spells CSALMAENYGYTF.

CDR3 region: CASSLISGRASRNEQFF. V gene TRBV5-1 combines with J gene TRBJ2-1; the TCRdb D gene call, TRBD2, has no DNA to confirm it. The CDR3 loop spans 17 amino acids. Germline V lookup: CDR1 SGHRS, CDR2 YFSETQ.

The chain links TRBV12-3 or TRBV12-4 to TRBJ2-1; TCRdb returns TRBD2, unconfirmable since there is no DNA. CDR3 length: 13 residues. The CDR3 loop is CASTLRSYNEQFF.

V gene TRBV25-1 combines with J gene TRBJ2-3; the TRBD1 assignment by TCRdb is unverifiable without DNA. Germline CDR1 and CDR2: MGHDK and SYGVNS. CDR3 size: 15 residues. CDR3 sequence reads: CASEKSRGFTDTQYF.

The chain recombines TRBV23-1 with TRBJ2-3; there is no DNA to check the TCRdb D call of TRBD1. TRBV23-1 is labeled an ORF, and its function is uncertain. The CDR3 is 15 amino acids. The chain's CDR3 is CASSQSRDRTDTQYF.

V usage is TRBV15 and J usage is TRBJ2-7; TCRdb's assignment of TRBD1 cannot be checked, as there is no DNA. Germline CDR1 is LNHNV and CDR2 is YYDKDF (reference sequence). The CDR3 has 13 amino acids. CDR3 residues: CATSSRDRDEQYF.

The chain carries TRBV5-1 and TRBJ2-5; TCRdb lists TRBD2, though no DNA is available to test this call. This CDR3 contains 14 residues. CDR1 SGHRS and CDR2 YFSETQ come from the germline V gene. CDR3: CASGGALEQETQYF.

The V call is TRBV5-1, the J call TRBJ1-2; TCRdb indicates TRBD1, and absent DNA this call remains unverified. The length of the CDR3 is 15 residues. Germline CDR1 and CDR2: SGHRS and YFSETQ. CDR3 amino acids: CASSFGDRHNYGYTF.

V and J are TRBV12-3 or TRBV12-4 and TRBJ2-2; there is no DNA to check the TCRdb D call of TRBD2. The CDR3 contains 11 residues. This chain's CDR3 is CASTLGGKLFF.

This sequence joins TRBV7-8 and TRBJ1-2. The germline V gene has CDR1 SGHVS and CDR2 FQNEAQ. The length of the CDR3 is 13 residues. CDR3 sequence reads: CASSLTVYYGYTF. The whole variable domain, remainder taken from reference TRBV7-8 and TRBJ1-2, is GAGVSQSPRYKVAKRGQDVALRCDPISGHVSLFWYQQALGQGPEFLTYFQNEAQLDKSGLPSDRFFAERPEGSVSTLKIQRTQQEDSAVYLCASSLTVYYGYTFGSGTRLTVV.

The chain has TRBV24-1 and TRBJ2-1. Germline V gives CDR1 KGHDR, CDR2 SFDVKD. The CDR3 covers 17 residues. The CDR3 spells CATSDLGDASSYNEQFF.

The CDR3 is CASSGTTGVNTEAFF. This chain uses TRBV5-1 with TRBJ1-1; the D call from TCRdb, TRBD1, cannot be confirmed without DNA. This CDR3 is 15 amino acids long. The germline V gene has CDR1 SGHRS and CDR2 YFSETQ.

The CDR3 loop reads CASSLITGTDTQYF. The rearrangement uses TRBV27 and TRBJ2-3; TCRdb reports TRBD1, a call that lacks DNA to check it against. CDR3 length: 14 residues. Per the germline V gene, CDR1 is MNHEY and CDR2 is SMNVEV (reference sequence).

The V gene is TRBV24-1, the J gene TRBJ2-5; TCRdb picks TRBD1, but there is no DNA to check that call. Germline assignment: CDR1 KGHDR and CDR2 SFDVKD. The CDR3 has 15 amino acids. The CDR3 loop is CATSDGDPRRETQYF.

V gene TRBV7-8 combines with J gene TRBJ2-1; TCRdb's D call, TRBD2, is unchecked because there is no DNA. Germline CDR1 reads SGHVS; CDR2 reads FQNEAQ. This CDR3 has 14 amino acids. The CDR3 region is CASSPSAYFSEQFF.